The present entry profiles one T cell receptor beta chain with its context. This sample is part of a study of T cell responses to AZD1222 COVID-19 vaccine. Trimming removed 1 base from V and 5 bases from J, with 17 bases in between. CDR1 is SGHTA and CDR2 is FQGNSA in the germline V gene. The length of the CDR3 is 17 residues. Libraries were prepared by immunoSEQ multiplex PCR; TCRdb keeps only in-frame clonotypes and omits some of them. The data contain 150,000 or so clones, 90% of them singletons. The receptor's source is an adult who received the AZD1222 COVID-19 vaccine. This specimen consisted of peripheral blood, obtained 28 days after the second AZD1222 dose. The chain combines TRBV7-2 with TRBJ2-2; D gene unclear. CDR3 protein: CASSLEAAAGETGELFF. In DNA form, the CDR3 reads TGTGCCAGCAGCTTAGAGGCGGCGGCAGGAGAGACCGGGGAGCTGTTTTTT.